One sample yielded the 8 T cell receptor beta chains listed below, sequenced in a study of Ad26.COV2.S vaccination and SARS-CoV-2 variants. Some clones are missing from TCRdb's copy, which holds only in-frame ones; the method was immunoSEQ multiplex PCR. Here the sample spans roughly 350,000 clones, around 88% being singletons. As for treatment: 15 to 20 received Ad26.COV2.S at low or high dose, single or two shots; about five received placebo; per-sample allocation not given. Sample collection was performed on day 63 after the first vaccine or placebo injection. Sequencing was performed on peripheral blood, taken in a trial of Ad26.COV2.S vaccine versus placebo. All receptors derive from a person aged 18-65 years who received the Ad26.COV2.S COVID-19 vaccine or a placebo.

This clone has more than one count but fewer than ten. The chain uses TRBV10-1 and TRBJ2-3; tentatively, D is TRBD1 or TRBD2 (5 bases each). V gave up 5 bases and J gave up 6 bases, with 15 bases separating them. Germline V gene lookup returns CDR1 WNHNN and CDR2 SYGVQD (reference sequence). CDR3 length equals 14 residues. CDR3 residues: CASSTGAFGDTQYF. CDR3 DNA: TGCGCCAGCAGTACCGGGGCCTTCGGCGATACGCAGTATTTT.

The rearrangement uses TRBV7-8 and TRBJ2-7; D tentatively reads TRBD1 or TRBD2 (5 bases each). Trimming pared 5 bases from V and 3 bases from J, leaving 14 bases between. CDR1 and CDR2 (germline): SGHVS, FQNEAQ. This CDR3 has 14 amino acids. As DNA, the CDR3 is TGTGCCAGCAGCCCGTCGGGACCGGGCTACGAGCAGTACTTC. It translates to CASSPSGPGYEQYF.

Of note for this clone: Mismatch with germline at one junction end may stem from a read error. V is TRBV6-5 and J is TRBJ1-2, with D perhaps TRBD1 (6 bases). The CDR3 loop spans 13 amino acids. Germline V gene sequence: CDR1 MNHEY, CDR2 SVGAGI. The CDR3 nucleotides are TGTGCCAGCAGCTACTACAGGGCTGGCGGCTACACCTTC. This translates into CASSYYRAGGYTF.

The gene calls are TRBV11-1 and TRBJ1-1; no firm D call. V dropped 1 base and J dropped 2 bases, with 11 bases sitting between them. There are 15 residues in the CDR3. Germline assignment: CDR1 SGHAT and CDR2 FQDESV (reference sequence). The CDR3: CASSLEGDPNTEAFF. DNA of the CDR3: TGTGCCAGCAGCTTAGAGGGAGACCCAAACACTGAAGCTTTCTTT.

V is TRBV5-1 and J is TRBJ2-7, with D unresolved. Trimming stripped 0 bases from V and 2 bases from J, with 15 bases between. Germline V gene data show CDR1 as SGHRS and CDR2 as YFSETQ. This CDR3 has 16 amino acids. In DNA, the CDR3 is TGCGCCAGCAGCTTGGCCGAGGTCCTAAGTACCTACGAGCAGTACTTC. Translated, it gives CASSLAEVLSTYEQYF.

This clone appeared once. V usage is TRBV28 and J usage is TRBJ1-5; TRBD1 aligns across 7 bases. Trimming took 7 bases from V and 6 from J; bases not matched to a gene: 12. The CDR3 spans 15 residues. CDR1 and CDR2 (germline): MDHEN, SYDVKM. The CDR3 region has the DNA TGTGCCAGCACCAGGGGACAGTTTTTTGGTCAGCCCCAGCATTTT. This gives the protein CASTRGQFFGQPQHF.

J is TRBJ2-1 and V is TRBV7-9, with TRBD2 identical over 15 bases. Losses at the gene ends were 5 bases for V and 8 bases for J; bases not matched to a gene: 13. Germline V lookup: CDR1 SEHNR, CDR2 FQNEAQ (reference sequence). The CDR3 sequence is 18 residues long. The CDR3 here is CASSPYLGTSGRWDEQFF. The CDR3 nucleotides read TGTGCCAGCAGCCCCTACCTCGGGACTAGCGGGAGGTGGGATGAGCAGTTCTTC.

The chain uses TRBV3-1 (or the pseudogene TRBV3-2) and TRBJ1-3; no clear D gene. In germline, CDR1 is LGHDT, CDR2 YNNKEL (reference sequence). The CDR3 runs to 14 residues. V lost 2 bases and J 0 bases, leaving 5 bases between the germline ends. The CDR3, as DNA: TGTGCCAGCAGCCAATCTCCCTCTGGAAACACCATATATTTT. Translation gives CASSQSPSGNTIYF.